Listed below are T cell receptor beta chains from one sample, sequenced in a study of T cell repertoires in cytomegalovirus infection. TCRdb called the reads again in MiXCR, with one record for every CDR3 protein. The sample consists of around 260,000 distinct CDR3 sequences, approximately 9% of them appearing once. The sequenced sample consisted of PBMCs. The source of these receptors is a human donor in good health (CMV status not recorded). Some clones in this sample may be carry-over from other donors' samples. Each CDR3 is given with its conserved first and last residue. The size field is filled for only some rows; it gives once, few, many or a size class.

- | TRBJ1-2 | TRBV5-1 | CASSTTGTAFNYGYTF
- | TRBJ1-5 | TRBV19 | CASRARSDQPQHF
many | TRBJ1-5 | TRBV6-2/TRBV6-3 | CASSQRGYSNQPQHF
many | TRBJ1-4 | TRBV11-2 | CASSFHPTNEKLFF
many | TRBJ2-7 | TRBV20-1 | CSARSSRRVVAEQYF
many | TRBJ1-2 | TRBV19 | CASNRGAGGYTF
many | TRBJ2-5 | TRBV3-1 | CASLPRMGGVETQYF
- | TRBJ2-7 | TRBV14 | CASSLNVVYEQYF
many | TRBJ1-6 | TRBV5-1 | CASSVTGGNSPLHF
many | TRBJ1-1 | TRBV7-2 | CASSLVRGAEAFF